This T cell receptor beta chain was recovered during a study of T cells after yellow fever vaccination. This clonotype occurred many times. From germline, CDR1 is SGHRS and CDR2 YFSETQ. CDR3 size: 15 residues. V was clipped by 4 bases and J by 3 bases; unmatched bases: 4. MiXCR, run by TCRdb on the 5' RACE reads, gives a single entry per CDR3 protein. The data contain under 300,000 distinct CDR3 sequences, 6.9% of them seen just once; the ten biggest clones take up approximately 0.84%. This material consisted of CD4+ T cells sorted from PBMCs, taken 15 days after the yellow fever booster vaccination. This rearrangement joins TRBV5-1 to TRBJ2-1; TRBD2 agrees at 10 bases. This receptor was identified in a man aged 30-40 years who received the YFV17D yellow fever vaccine. CDR3 region: CASSQGLADYNEQFF. The CDR3, as DNA: TGCGCCAGCAGCCAAGGACTAGCGGACTACAATGAGCAGTTCTTC.